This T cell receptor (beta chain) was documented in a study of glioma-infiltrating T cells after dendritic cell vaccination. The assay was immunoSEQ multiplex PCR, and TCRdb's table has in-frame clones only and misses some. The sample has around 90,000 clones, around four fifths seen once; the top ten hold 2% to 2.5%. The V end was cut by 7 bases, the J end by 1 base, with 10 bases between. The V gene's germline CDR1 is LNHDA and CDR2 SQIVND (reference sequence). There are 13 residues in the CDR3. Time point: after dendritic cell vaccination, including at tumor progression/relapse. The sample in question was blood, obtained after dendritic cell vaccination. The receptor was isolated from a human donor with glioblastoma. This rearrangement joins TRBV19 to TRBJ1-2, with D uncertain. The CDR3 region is CASTARINYGYTF. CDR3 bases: TGTGCCAGTACGGCCAGGATTAACTATGGCTACACCTTC.